This T cell receptor (beta chain) was identified during a study of vaccination effects on CD4 cells after COVID-19. Here immunoSEQ multiplex PCR was the method, and the copy in TCRdb shows in-frame clones only, minus some. The sample has about 73,000 clones; 65% to 75% are singletons. Details on this clone: As yet, its antigen is unknown.

The V gene's germline CDR1 is SGHRS and CDR2 YFSETQ. The V end was cut by 3 bases, the J end by 4 bases, with 10 bases between. This CDR3 has 13 residues. Expansion of antigen-specific CD4+ T cells with viral peptide pools was carried out by the ViraFEST assay before sequencing. After more than 9 days in culture, the CD4+ T cells were isolated. Vaccinees lacked prior SARS-CoV-2 infection and tested negative for nucleocapsid antibodies. Sequenced here: CD4+ T cells from PBMCs cultured with HCoV-NL63 spike peptides, sampled before COVID-19 vaccination. V is TRBV5-1 and J is TRBJ1-1, with D tentatively TRBD1 (6 bases). The receptor comes from a human donor who received a COVID-19 vaccine. CDR3 DNA: TGCGCCAGCAGCTCCACAGGGTTCACTGAAGCTTTCTTT. It translates to CASSSTGFTEAFF.